The 28 T cell receptor beta chains presented below share a single source sample, sequenced in a study of breast tumors, draining lymph nodes, adjacent tissues. The lymph nodes were axillary draining lymph nodes from breast cancer patients. TCRdb analysed the multiplex PCR reads with MiXCR anew, one entry per CDR3 protein. The data show some 150,000 distinct CDR3 sequences, about 20% seen once. The sequenced sample consisted of axillary lymph node tissue. The receptors originated from a female donor with breast cancer. Some clones in this sample may be carry-over from other donors' samples.

This clonotype showed up many times. The chain links TRBV5-4 to TRBJ2-3, with TRBD1 identical over 8 bases. The length of the CDR3 is 17 residues. Germline loops: CDR1 SGHNT, CDR2 YYREEE (reference sequence). V shed 4 bases, J shed 4 bases, and the junction held 14 bases outside the gene matches. This chain's CDR3 is CASSHIQGVFSADTQYF. The CDR3 DNA reads TGTGCCAGCAGCCATATACAGGGGGTTTTTTCTGCAGATACGCAGTATTTT.

With respect to this clonotype: Compared with germline, one end of the junction differs, possibly owing to a read error. The V and J genes are TRBV3-1 and TRBJ2-7; 7 bases map to TRBD2. CDR1 and CDR2 (germline): LGHDT, YNNKEL (reference sequence). The CDR3 sequence is 14 residues long. The CDR3 DNA is TGTGCCGGCAGCCAAGAGGGAGGGTCCGACGAGCAGTACTTC. As protein: CAGSQEGGSDEQYF.

This clonotype showed up many times. This rearrangement joins TRBV4-2 to TRBJ1-4, with D unclear. Per the germline V gene, CDR1 is LGHNA and CDR2 is YNFKEQ. The CDR3 has 15 amino acids. V was clipped by 0 bases and J by 4 bases, with 9 bases between them. The CDR3 is CASSQDRRSNEKLFF. CDR3 DNA: TGTGCCAGCAGCCAAGATCGCAGGAGTAATGAAAAACTGTTTTTT.

The rearrangement links TRBV9 to TRBJ1-1, with a weak D call TRBD1 (6 bases). V lost 3 bases to trimming and J lost 1 base, with 13 bases between them. In germline, CDR1 is SGDLS, CDR2 YYNGEE. There are 15 residues in the CDR3. The CDR3 loop is CASSAEGHPNTEAFF. The CDR3 coding sequence is TGTGCCAGCAGCGCAGAGGGACACCCGAACACTGAAGCTTTCTTT.

This clonotype was counted many times. The junction departs from the called germline gene at one end, perhaps through a read error. This chain connects TRBV4-1 to TRBJ2-1, with TRBD2 matching over 11 bases. Looked up from germline, CDR1 is MGHRA and CDR2 is YSYEKL. The CDR3 covers 13 residues. CDR3 in amino acids: CASSQELAGEPFF. CDR3 bases: TGCGCCAGCAGCCAAGAACTAGCGGGAGAGCCGTTCTTC.

V is TRBV3-1 and J is TRBJ2-1; 15 nucleotides align to TRBD2. Germline V gene sequence: CDR1 LGHDT, CDR2 YNNKEL (reference sequence). CDR3 size: 15 residues. V lost 3 bases to trimming and J lost 9 bases; unmatched junction nucleotides: 3. CDR3 loop: CASSQGLAGGIEQFF. CDR3 in DNA: TGTGCCAGCAGCCAGGGACTAGCGGGAGGTATTGAGCAGTTCTTC.

Comment on this clonotype: A much bigger clone sits one base away, suggesting this may be a read error. The chain joins TRBV15 to TRBJ1-5; possibly TRBD1 for D (6 bases). The CDR3 spans 17 residues. Per germline, CDR1 LNHNV and CDR2 YYDKDF (reference sequence). The CDR3 here is CATSSGGGGMSNRPQHF. The CDR3 coding sequence is TGTGCCACCAGCAGCGGGGGCGGGGGGATGAGCAATCGGCCCCAGCATTTT.

This clonotype has at least ten counts. CDR3 in amino acids: CASSPGASGETQYF. The CDR3, as DNA: TGTGCCAGCAGCCCCGGGGCTAGCGGGGAGACCCAGTACTTC. The J gene is TRBJ2-5, the V gene TRBV7-9, with 8 bases identical to TRBD2. The ends lost 5 bases at V and 5 bases at J; junction bases unmatched: 7. The CDR3 is 14 amino acids. CDR1 is SEHNR, CDR2 FQNEAQ, per germline (reference sequence).

Of note for this clonotype: A read error may account for a junction end that differs from germline. This rearrangement joins TRBV2 to TRBJ1-4; D not certain. The CDR3 has 12 amino acids. Germline V lookup: CDR1 SNHLY, CDR2 FYNNEI. CDR3 in amino acids: CASRKRNGKLFF. The CDR3 coding sequence is TGTGCCAGCAGAAAGAGGAATGGAAAACTGTTTTTT.

Many counts were recorded for this clonotype. The rearrangement joins TRBV11-2 to TRBJ2-3; 8 bases are shared with TRBD2. Per the germline V gene, CDR1 is SGHAT and CDR2 is FQNNGV. The CDR3 runs to 18 residues. V lost 3 bases, J lost 2 bases, and 13 bases stayed unmatched. The CDR3 here is CASSLISSAGAFTDTQYF. CDR3 DNA sequence: TGTGCCAGCAGCTTGATCAGTTCAGCGGGAGCCTTCACAGATACGCAGTATTTT.

Concerning this clonotype: A read error may be the cause here, since a much bigger clone is one base away. The chain is built from TRBV29-1 and TRBJ1-5; TRBD1 is a possible D gene (6 bases). V was pared by 7 bases and J by 4 bases, with 11 bases between. The CDR3 contains 12 residues. In germline, CDR1 is SQVTM, CDR2 ANQGSEA. The CDR3 DNA reads as TGCAGCGCCGGGGGCAGTAATCAGCCCCAGCATTTT. Translated: CSAGGSNQPQHF. Combining the CDR3 with reference TRBV29-1 and TRBJ1-5 gives the whole variable domain SAVISQKPSRDICQRGTSLTIQCQVDSQVTMMFWYRQQPGQSLTLIATANQGSEATYESGFVIDKFPISRPNLTFSTLTVSNMSPEDSSIYLCSAGGSNQPQHFGDGTRLSIL.

The table lists this clonotype with a count of one. A single base separates this from a much larger clone, so it may be a read error. The chain's CDR3 is CAGSLGTSGRSGELFF. The CDR3 DNA sequence: TGCGCCGGCAGCTTGGGAACTAGCGGGAGATCCGGGGAGCTGTTTTTT. The rearrangement links TRBV5-1 to TRBJ2-2; 11 bases match TRBD2. CDR1 is SGHRS, CDR2 YFSETQ, per germline. This CDR3 contains 16 residues.

Details on this clonotype: Being one base from a much bigger clone, this may be a read error. V is TRBV20-1 and J is TRBJ2-3; 11 nucleotides agree with TRBD2. The CDR3 runs 17 residues. Germline CDR1 is DFQATT and CDR2 is SNEGSKA (reference sequence). The CDR3, as DNA: TGCAGTGCTGGAGATTGGGCTAGCGGGGGGTCTGGGGATACGCAGTATTTT. Translated: CSAGDWASGGSGDTQYF.

Comment on this clonotype: A read error may be the cause here, since a much bigger clone is one base away. The chain combines TRBV4-3 with TRBJ2-5; D might be TRBD1 (6 bases). CDR3 length: 14 residues. CDR1 is LGHNA and CDR2 is YSLEER in the germline V gene. In nucleotides, the CDR3 is TGCGCCAGCAGCCAAGAGGCAGGGGTGGAGACCCAGCACTTC. Its translation is CASSQEAGVETQHF.

The chain uses TRBV27 and TRBJ2-2; D is uncertain. Germline V CDR1 and CDR2: MNHEY, SMNVEV (reference sequence). The ends were cut back, 5 bases at V and 6 bases at J, with 10 bases in the middle. CDR3 length: 13 amino acids. The CDR3 DNA sequence: TGTGCCAGCAGTCCGTACTTGGCCGGGGAGCTGTTTTTT. Its protein product is CASSPYLAGELFF.

A word on this clonotype: A much larger clone is a single base away; this may be a read error. The chain uses TRBV5-6 and TRBJ2-1; 10 bases match TRBD2. The germline V gene has CDR1 SGHDT and CDR2 YYEEEE. The CDR3 length is 15 residues. The CDR3: CVSSKGLAAYNEQFF. The CDR3 DNA sequence: TGTGTCAGCAGCAAAGGACTAGCGGCCTACAATGAGCAGTTCTTC.

This clonotype was seen at least ten times. The chain links TRBV6-2 or TRBV6-3 to TRBJ2-7, with 8 bases lining up with TRBD2. Losses at the gene ends were 6 bases for V and 3 bases for J; bases not matched to a gene: 4. Germline CDR1 is MNHEY and CDR2 is SVGEGT. The CDR3 length is 13 residues. As DNA, the CDR3 is TGTGCCAGCAGAGGGACTAGTCACTACGAGCAGTACTTC. It specifies CASRGTSHYEQYF.

The sample holds many counts of this clonotype. The CDR3 reads CASSPEGGQPQHF. The CDR3 DNA is TGCGCCAGCAGCCCGGAGGGAGGACAGCCCCAGCATTTT. The chain couples TRBV5-1 to TRBJ1-5; D uncertain. Trimming pared 4 bases from V and 7 bases from J, leaving 12 bases between. Germline V gene lookup returns CDR1 SGHRS and CDR2 YFSETQ. This CDR3 spans 13 amino acids.

The J gene is TRBJ2-2, the V gene TRBV6-2 or TRBV6-3; 9 nucleotides match TRBD2. This CDR3 is built from 15 residues. Germline trimming cut 5 bases from V and 0 bases from J; bases unmatched to any gene: 1. Germline V gene sequence: CDR1 MNHEY, CDR2 SVGEGT. This chain's CDR3 is CASSVAGANTGELFF. CDR3 in DNA: TGTGCCAGCAGTGTAGCGGGAGCGAACACCGGGGAGCTGTTTTTT.

This clonotype came up many times. This chain connects TRBV30 to TRBJ1-6; 12 bases line up with TRBD1. Unmatched junction bases numbered 9, after V lost 5 bases and J lost 1 base. Germline V gene lookup returns CDR1 GTSNPN and CDR2 SVGIG (reference sequence). This CDR3 comprises 18 residues. The CDR3 spells CAWQPGQGARSYNSPLHF. Written as DNA, the CDR3 is TGTGCCTGGCAACCGGGACAGGGGGCGAGGTCCTATAATTCACCCCTCCACTTT.

CDR3 loop: CASSPRREVDTQYF. The CDR3 nucleotides are TGTGCCAGCTCCCCCAGGCGGGAGGTTGATACGCAGTATTTT. The rearrangement links TRBV27 to TRBJ2-3; 8 bases align to TRBD2. CDR3 length: 14 residues. CDR1 and CDR2 (germline): MNHEY, SMNVEV (reference sequence). V dropped 8 bases and J dropped 6; count of bases not matched to a gene: 10.

The chain has TRBV6-5 and TRBJ2-2; a possible D gene is TRBD1 (6 bases). Germline CDR1 reads MNHEY; CDR2 reads SVGAGI. Trimming removed 0 bases from V and 6 bases from J, with 11 bases in between. The CDR3 is 15 residues long. The CDR3 sequence is CASSYSWGRPGELFF. In DNA, the CDR3 is TGTGCCAGCAGTTACTCCTGGGGGCGGCCCGGGGAGCTGTTTTTT.

This chain links TRBV5-4 with TRBJ2-3, with a weak D call TRBD1 (5 bases). The CDR3 has 16 amino acids. Trimming removed 2 bases from V and 3 bases from J, with 16 bases in between. Germline loops: CDR1 SGHNT, CDR2 YYREEE (reference sequence). Here the CDR3 DNA reads TGTGCCAGCAGCTTACACTCTCGACAGATTACAGATACGCAGTATTTT. It translates to CASSLHSRQITDTQYF.

The count of this clonotype is one. A read error is possible here, since a much larger clone lies one base away. J is TRBJ2-3 and V is TRBV5-1, with a possible D match to TRBD2 (6 bases). The CDR3 loop spans 16 amino acids. Between the trimmed V and J ends, which lost 0 bases and 1 base, there was a span of 12 bases. CDR1 SGHRS and CDR2 YFSETQ come from the germline V gene. DNA for the CDR3: TGCGCCAGCAGCTTGGTAGGCGGGATCGGCACAGATACGCAGTATTTT. Translating gives CASSLVGGIGTDTQYF.

The rearrangement uses TRBV11-1 and TRBJ1-2; D remains ambiguous. CDR3 length equals 11 residues. The germline gives CDR1 SGHAT, CDR2 FQDESV (reference sequence). Trimming removed 5 bases at V and 8 bases at J, with 9 bases between. The CDR3: CASSPVGGYTF. DNA for the CDR3: TGTGCCAGCAGCCCGGTTGGGGGCTACACCTTC.

The CDR3 loop reads CASSFDRDRGYSNQPQHF. CDR3 coding DNA: TGTGCCAGCAGTTTTGACCGGGACAGGGGATATAGCAATCAGCCCCAGCATTTT. The chain employs TRBV6-2 or TRBV6-3 and TRBJ1-5; 10 nucleotides align to TRBD1. V shed 4 bases, J shed 0 bases, and the junction held 9 bases outside the gene matches. CDR1 and CDR2 (germline): MNHEY, SVGEGT. This CDR3 region has 18 residues.

Concerning this clonotype itself: One junction end disagrees with the germline gene, perhaps due to a read error. The rearrangement uses TRBV2 and TRBJ2-7, with TRBD1 as a possible D gene (5 bases). CDR1 is SNHLY, CDR2 FYNNEI, per germline. This CDR3 comprises 12 residues. The CDR3 region has the DNA TGTGCCAGCAGTGAAGGAAACAGGCCAAGTCCTTTC. Residues: CASSEGNRPSPF.

This rearrangement joins TRBV5-8 to TRBJ2-3; tentatively, D is TRBD1 or TRBD2 (5 bases each). Trimming stripped 0 bases from V and 2 bases from J, with 13 bases between. The CDR3 runs to 16 residues. CDR1 SGHTS and CDR2 YDEGEE come from the germline V gene. Here the CDR3 reads CASSLGLGDPTDTQYF. CDR3 nucleotide sequence: TGTGCCAGCAGCTTGGGGCTAGGGGACCCCACAGATACGCAGTATTTT.